Following are 26 T cell receptor beta chains from one sample sequenced in a study of long-term antiretroviral therapy in people with HIV. Researchers report immunoSEQ v3.0 was run at survey level. Only in-frame clones appear in the TCRdb table, and some are missing; sequencing was by immunoSEQ multiplex PCR. The sample shows 9,500 to 12,000 clones, about 81% of them seen only once. The source material was unsorted PBMCs, sampled 1.8 years after starting antiretroviral therapy. The receptors come from a middle-aged man with HIV.

This chain links TRBV5-6 with TRBJ1-2; 10 nucleotides agree with TRBD1. Germline-derived CDR1 and CDR2 are SGHDT and YYEEEE. The CDR3 is made up of 14 amino acids. V lost 4 bases and J lost 8; bases outside the gene matches: 8. CDR3 sequence (DNA): TGTGCCAGCAGCAACCCGGGGACAGGGGAAGGCTACACCTTC. Translation gives CASSNPGTGEGYTF. Supplemented by reference TRBV5-6 and TRBJ1-2, the full variable domain reads DAGVTQSPTHLIKTRGQQVTLRCSPKSGHDTVSWYQQALGQGPQFIFQYYEEEERQRGNFPDRFSGHQFPNYSSELNVNALLLGDSALYLCASSNPGTGEGYTFGSGTRLTVV.

The gene calls are TRBV9 and TRBJ2-7; D uncertain. Trimming stripped 5 bases from V and 2 bases from J, with 14 bases between. This CDR3 comprises 14 residues. Germline-derived CDR1 and CDR2 are SGDLS and YYNGEE. As DNA, the CDR3 is TGTGCCAGCAGTTTTATGGGAATCCCCTACGAGCAGTACTTC. It specifies CASSFMGIPYEQYF.

The chain combines TRBV5-8 with TRBJ2-7, with D perhaps matching TRBD1 or TRBD2 (6 bases each). Germline V gives CDR1 SGHTS, CDR2 YDEGEE. V dropped 0 bases and J dropped 5 bases, with 21 bases sitting between them. The CDR3 contains 17 residues. This CDR3 is CASSLEGGQRVWDEQYF. The CDR3 coding sequence is TGTGCCAGCAGCTTGGAGGGAGGACAGCGGGTCTGGGACGAGCAGTACTTC.

The chain employs TRBV5-4 and TRBJ2-3, with D unresolved. Germline V gene sequence: CDR1 SGHNT, CDR2 YYREEE (reference sequence). CDR3 length equals 12 residues. The V end was cut by 2 bases, the J end by 5 bases, with 6 bases between. This CDR3 reads CASSLSLDTQYF. Written as DNA, the CDR3 is TGTGCCAGCAGCTTATCTTTAGATACGCAGTATTTT.

The chain couples TRBV6-5 to TRBJ2-3; a possible D gene is TRBD1 (5 bases). The CDR3 spans 15 residues. Trimming removed 0 bases at V and 0 bases at J, with 7 bases between. Germline-derived CDR1 and CDR2 are MNHEY and SVGAGI. The CDR3 DNA reads TGTGCCAGCAGTTACTCCCCAGGGAGCACAGATACGCAGTATTTT. Protein sequence: CASSYSPGSTDTQYF.

This clone came up a few times. This chain joins TRBV29-1 and TRBJ1-1; 8 bases fit TRBD1. The CDR3 runs to 14 residues. Trimming cost V 6 bases and J 2 bases; bases outside gene matches: 8. Germline CDR1 SQVTM, CDR2 ANQGSEA. The CDR3 DNA is TGCAGCGTACGCCCGGGGACAGGTAACACTGAAGCTTTCTTT. Its protein product is CSVRPGTGNTEAFF.

The chain joins TRBV28 to TRBJ1-4; 12 bases agree with TRBD1. V lost 5 bases to trimming and J lost 4 bases; unmatched junction nucleotides: 11. CDR1 is MDHEN, CDR2 SYDVKM, per germline. The CDR3 is made up of 18 amino acids. DNA of the CDR3: TGTGCCAGCAGTCCGAACCGGGACAGGGGGCGAGATAATGAAAAACTGTTTTTT. Residues: CASSPNRDRGRDNEKLFF.

The genes are TRBV19 and TRBJ1-5; D not resolved. Germline V lookup: CDR1 LNHDA, CDR2 SQIVND (reference sequence). Trimming removed 1 base from V and 4 bases from J, with 11 bases in between. CDR3 size: 15 residues. CDR3 nucleotides: TGTGCCAGTAGTATAGCGGTTTGGAATAATCAGCCCCAGCATTTT. The encoded protein is CASSIAVWNNQPQHF.

The chain employs TRBV25-1 and TRBJ2-3; 7 bases match TRBD2. CDR3 size: 16 residues. V shed 2 bases and J 2 bases; nucleotides not matched to a gene: 7. CDR1 MGHDK and CDR2 SYGVNS come from the germline V gene. CDR3 DNA: TGTGCCAGCAGTGAAGATCCGGGACTACTCACAGATACGCAGTATTTT. Residues: CASSEDPGLLTDTQYF.

The chain uses TRBV5-1 and TRBJ1-1; tentative D call: TRBD1 (5 bases). This CDR3 spans 15 amino acids. Germline values: CDR1 SGHRS, CDR2 YFSETQ. V was trimmed by 0 bases and J by 4 bases, leaving 13 bases between them. CDR3 residues: CASSLAGGVATEAFF. The CDR3 DNA follows: TGCGCCAGCAGCTTGGCCGGGGGGGTGGCCACTGAAGCTTTCTTT.

The chain is built from TRBV27 and TRBJ2-1; 8 bases fit TRBD2. The CDR3 totals 13 residues. CDR1 MNHEY and CDR2 SMNVEV come from the germline V gene (reference sequence). Germline trimming cut 4 bases from V and 7 bases from J; bases unmatched to any gene: 3. The CDR3 loop reads CASSSTSENEQFF. CDR3 nucleotide sequence: TGTGCCAGCAGTTCGACTAGCGAAAATGAGCAGTTCTTC.

This clone was detected only once. The chain combines TRBV11-2 with TRBJ2-7, with 13 nucleotides matching TRBD2. The V gene end was trimmed by 5 bases and the J gene end by 0 bases; junction bases not matched to a gene: 4. The CDR3 sequence is 16 residues long. The germline gives CDR1 SGHAT, CDR2 FQNNGV. The CDR3 spells CASSVRLAGGSYEQYF. The CDR3 DNA reads TGTGCCAGCAGCGTCAGACTAGCGGGAGGCTCCTACGAGCAGTACTTC.

The V and J genes are TRBV4-1 and TRBJ2-7; maybe TRBD1 (6 bases). This CDR3 comprises 15 residues. V was trimmed by 2 bases and J by 3 bases, leaving 14 bases between them. The germline CDR1 and CDR2 sequences are MGHRA and YSYEKL. The CDR3 loop reads CASSQLRDTIYEQYF. DNA of the CDR3: TGCGCCAGCAGCCAACTCCGGGACACGATCTACGAGCAGTACTTC.

This chain joins TRBV18 and TRBJ2-2; tentatively, D is TRBD1 (6 bases). Trimming left V 3 bases short and J 8 bases short, with 10 bases between. The CDR3 spans 13 residues. In germline, CDR1 is KGHSH, CDR2 LQKENI. CDR3 sequence: CASSPSGAGELFF. Here the CDR3 DNA reads TGTGCCAGCTCACCTTCAGGGGCAGGGGAGCTGTTTTTT.

The J gene is TRBJ2-7, the V gene TRBV7-6, with TRBD1 identical over 9 bases. With V trimmed by 5 bases and J by 1 base, 6 bases remained unmatched. This CDR3 is 15 amino acids long. The germline V gene has CDR1 SGHVS and CDR2 FNYEAQ. CDR3 protein: CASSRQQGASYEQYF. In DNA, the CDR3 is TGTGCCAGCAGCCGCCAACAGGGGGCTTCCTACGAGCAGTACTTC.

This clone has more than one count but fewer than ten. The chain uses TRBV15 and TRBJ1-2, with 8 bases identical to TRBD1. Trimming took 0 bases from V and 1 from J; bases not matched to a gene: 10. The CDR3 is 18 amino acids. Per germline, CDR1 LNHNV and CDR2 YYDKDF (reference sequence). The CDR3 loop is CATSREVAGGRYNYGYTF. DNA for the CDR3: TGTGCCACCAGCAGAGAGGTTGCAGGGGGCCGATATAACTATGGCTACACCTTC.

V gene TRBV7-8 combines with J gene TRBJ1-1; the D is unclear. CDR1 and CDR2 (germline): SGHVS, FQNEAQ. V was cut by 0 bases and J by 6 bases, with 17 bases left in between. The CDR3 loop spans 16 amino acids. The CDR3 DNA reads as TGTGCCAGCAGCTTAGCTGGTACGACGTGGTTGGCTGAAGCTTTCTTT. Protein product: CASSLAGTTWLAEAFF.

This clone came up once. J is TRBJ2-2 and V is TRBV28, with 13 bases that match TRBD2. The CDR3 is made up of 16 amino acids. The germline V gene encodes CDR1 MDHEN and CDR2 SYDVKM. Trimming removed 10 bases from V and 1 base from J; junction bases left unmatched: 6. CDR3 amino acids: CAIGLAGVRNTGELFF. The DNA for the CDR3 is TGTGCCATCGGACTAGCGGGAGTTCGGAACACCGGGGAGCTGTTTTTT. Combining the CDR3 with reference TRBV28 and TRBJ2-2 gives the whole variable domain DVKVTQSSRYLVKRTGEKVFLECVQDMDHENMFWYRQDPGLGLRLIYFSYDVKMKEKGDIPEGYSVSREKKERFSLILESASTNQTSMYLCAIGLAGVRNTGELFFGEGSRLTVL.

The V gene is TRBV7-6, the J gene TRBJ1-1; TRBD1 aligns across 8 bases. The V segment lost 3 bases and the J segment 4 bases; nucleotides outside the gene matches: 4. The CDR3 extends over 14 amino acids. In germline, CDR1 is SGHVS, CDR2 FNYEAQ. CDR3: CASSFGQGPTEAFF. In DNA form, the CDR3 reads TGTGCCAGCAGCTTTGGACAGGGACCCACTGAAGCTTTCTTT.

The chain couples TRBV30 to TRBJ1-4; D gene uncertain. This CDR3 contains 16 residues. V was pared by 3 bases and J by 0 bases, with 14 bases between. Germline loops: CDR1 GTSNPN, CDR2 SVGIG (reference sequence). DNA of the CDR3: TGTGCCTGGAGAGATCCGACCGCCGCAACTAATGAAAAACTGTTTTTT. Protein: CAWRDPTAATNEKLFF. Supplemented by reference TRBV30 and TRBJ1-4, the full variable domain reads SQTIHQWPATLVQPVGSPLSLECTVEGTSNPNLYWYRQAAGRGLQLLFYSVGIGQISSEVPQNLSASRPQDRQFILSSKKLLLSDSGFYLCAWRDPTAATNEKLFFGSGTQLSVL.

CDR3 protein: CASSRGTGELFF. In DNA, the CDR3 is TGTGCCAGCAGCAGGGGCACCGGGGAGCTGTTTTTT. V usage is TRBV7-9 and J usage is TRBJ2-2; a weak D match, TRBD1 (5 bases). The germline gives CDR1 SEHNR, CDR2 FQNEAQ (reference sequence). The CDR3 has 12 residues. V was pared by 5 bases and J by 4 bases, with 5 bases between.

The rearrangement links TRBV30 to TRBJ2-7, with D possibly matching TRBD2 (5 bases). Trimming took 1 base from V and 0 from J, leaving 7 bases between them. Germline CDR1 GTSNPN, CDR2 SVGIG (reference sequence). This CDR3 is 13 amino acids long. CDR3 region: CAWSGAASYEQYF. Written as DNA, the CDR3 is TGTGCCTGGAGTGGAGCGGCCTCCTACGAGCAGTACTTC.

This clone has a handful of counts. The chain joins TRBV21-1 to TRBJ2-3; no DNA check was done on the table's D call, TRBD2. TRBV21-1 is shown as a pseudogene. The CDR3 consists of 17 residues. The CDR3 here is CASSKVVSGRITDTQYF. CDR3 in DNA: TGTGCCAGCAGCAAAGTAGTTAGCGGGAGGATCACAGATACGCAGTATTTT.

V usage is TRBV2 and J usage is TRBJ1-5; D not resolved. Per germline, CDR1 SNHLY and CDR2 FYNNEI. Trimming stripped 4 bases from V and 1 base from J, with 11 bases between. The CDR3 totals 15 residues. CDR3 coding DNA: TGTGCCAGCAGTGTAGGTTTCAGGAGCAATCAGCCCCAGCATTTT. This sequence encodes CASSVGFRSNQPQHF.

This chain links TRBV9 with TRBJ2-1, with D unresolved. The germline CDR1 and CDR2 sequences are SGDLS and YYNGEE. This CDR3 contains 14 residues. V lost 3 bases to trimming and J lost 3 bases, with 10 bases between them. This CDR3 reads CASSEGKHYNEQFF. The DNA for the CDR3 is TGTGCCAGCAGCGAAGGGAAGCACTACAATGAGCAGTTCTTC.

V and J are TRBV6-1 and TRBJ2-5; tentatively, D is TRBD2 (6 bases). V gave up 1 base and J gave up 2 bases, with 11 bases separating them. This CDR3 contains 15 residues. Per the germline V gene, CDR1 is MNHNS and CDR2 is SASEGT. The CDR3 spells CASSEDWTTQETQYF. The CDR3 nucleotides read TGTGCCAGCAGTGAAGATTGGACTACTCAAGAGACCCAGTACTTC.